Listed below are T cell receptor beta chains from one sample, sequenced in a study of CD8+ T cells in alopecia areata. Produced via immunoSEQ multiplex PCR; TCRdb's table is partial and in-frame only. The sample holds some 80,000 clones; approximately 72% are singletons and the top ten take about 20%. The sample in question was CD8+ T cells sorted from blood, obtained at week 24, from a patient treated with tofacitinib. The receptors stem from a human donor with alopecia areata. Each CDR3 is given with its conserved first and last residue. A D gene is named only where the DNA matches it firmly. For some rows the clone size is stated as once, few or many, or as a class when expanded; others skip it.

v_gene	abundance	d_gene	j_gene	CDR3aa	CDR3nt
TRBV4-3	-	TRBD2	TRBJ2-7	CASSQDSLAGGPYEQYF	TGCGCCAGCAGCCAAGATTCCCTAGCGGGGGGGCCCTACGAGCAGTACTTC
TRBV4-1	-	TRBD1	TRBJ1-1	CASSQEAGGVPEAFF	TGCGCCAGCAGCCAAGAAGCAGGGGGGGTCCCTGAAGCTTTCTTT
TRBV7-2	-	-	TRBJ2-1	CATEGDLEQFF	TGTGCCACCGAGGGGGATCTAGAGCAGTTCTTC
TRBV27	-	TRBD1	TRBJ2-5	CASSSGTGGLKETQYF	TGTGCCAGCAGTTCCGGGACAGGGGGCCTTAAAGAGACCCAGTACTTC
TRBV5-4	-	-	TRBJ2-3	CASSLTGGSRTDTQYF	TGTGCCAGCAGCTTGACCGGGGGCTCTCGCACAGATACGCAGTATTTT
TRBV30	once	TRBD1	TRBJ2-7	CASGTETYEQYF	TGTGCCTCCGGGACAGAAACCTACGAGCAGTACTTC
TRBV7-9	-	TRBD1	TRBJ1-2	CASSLDRGPTNYGYTF	TGTGCCAGCAGCTTGGACAGGGGGCCAACTAACTATGGCTACACCTTC
TRBV5-1	-	-	TRBJ1-1	CASSGRSLNTEAFF	TGCGCCAGCAGCGGGCGTTCCCTGAACACTGAAGCTTTCTTT
TRBV7-9	-	-	TRBJ2-4	CASSHGQAKNIQYF	TGTGCCAGCAGCCATGGACAGGCCAAAAACATTCAGTACTTC
TRBV27	-	-	TRBJ2-3	CASSLIAVSDTQYF	TGTGCCAGCAGTTTGATAGCAGTTTCAGATACGCAGTATTTT
TRBV11-1	-	-	TRBJ2-7	CASSFRQRSYEQYF	TGTGCCAGCAGCTTTCGGCAGCGCTCCTACGAGCAGTACTTC
TRBV5-1	few	-	TRBJ1-1	CASSQRTVGMNTEAFF	TGCGCCAGCAGCCAACGGACAGTTGGGATGAACACTGAAGCTTTCTTT
TRBV19	few	-	TRBJ1-1	CASSPQGNTEAFF	TGTGCCAGTAGTCCACAGGGGAACACTGAAGCTTTCTTT
TRBV29-1	-	TRBD1	TRBJ2-3	CSATGELADTQYF	TGCAGCGCTACAGGGGAGTTGGCAGATACGCAGTATTTT
TRBV12-5	-	-	TRBJ2-4	CATVAKNIQYF	TGTGCTACCGTAGCCAAAAACATTCAGTACTTC
TRBV28	many	TRBD2	TRBJ2-1	CASSQREAYNEQFF	TGTGCCAGCAGCCAGCGGGAGGCCTACAATGAGCAGTTCTTC
TRBV5-1	-	-	TRBJ2-3	CASSMVGANTDTQYF	TGCGCCAGCAGCATGGTTGGGGCGAACACAGATACGCAGTATTTT
TRBV15	-	-	TRBJ2-5	CATSRDGSQETQYF	TGTGCCACCAGCAGAGATGGCAGTCAAGAGACCCAGTACTTC
TRBV29-1	-	-	TRBJ1-2	CSVEGGPNYGYTF	TGCAGCGTTGAAGGGGGCCCTAACTATGGCTACACCTTC
TRBV7-9	-	-	TRBJ2-7	CASSLGRGDHEQYF	TGTGCCAGCAGCTTAGGGAGGGGGGACCACGAGCAGTACTTC